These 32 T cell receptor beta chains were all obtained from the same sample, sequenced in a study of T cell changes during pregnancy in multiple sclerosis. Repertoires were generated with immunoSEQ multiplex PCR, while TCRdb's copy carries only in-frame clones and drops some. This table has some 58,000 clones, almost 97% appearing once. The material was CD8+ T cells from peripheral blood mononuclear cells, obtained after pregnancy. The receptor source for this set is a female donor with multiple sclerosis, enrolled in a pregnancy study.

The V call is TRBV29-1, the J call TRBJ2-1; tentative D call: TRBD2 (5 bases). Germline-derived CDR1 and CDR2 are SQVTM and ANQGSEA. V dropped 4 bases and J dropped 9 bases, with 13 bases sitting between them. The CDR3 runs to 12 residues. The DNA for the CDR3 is TGCAGCGTTGCGGGCGAGGGCGGTGAGCAGTTCTTC. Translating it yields CSVAGEGGEQFF.

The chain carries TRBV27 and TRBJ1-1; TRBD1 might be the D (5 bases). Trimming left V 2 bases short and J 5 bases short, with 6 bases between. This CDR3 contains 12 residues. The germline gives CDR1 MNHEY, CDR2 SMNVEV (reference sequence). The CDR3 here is CASSLRGTEAFF. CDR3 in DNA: TGTGCCAGCAGTTTAAGGGGAACTGAAGCTTTCTTT.

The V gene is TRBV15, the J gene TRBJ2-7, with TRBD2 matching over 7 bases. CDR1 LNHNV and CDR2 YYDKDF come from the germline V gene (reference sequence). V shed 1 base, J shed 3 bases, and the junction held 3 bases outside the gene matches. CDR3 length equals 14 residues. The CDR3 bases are TGTGCCACCAGCAGAGCCACGGGGGGCTACGAGCAGTACTTC. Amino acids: CATSRATGGYEQYF.

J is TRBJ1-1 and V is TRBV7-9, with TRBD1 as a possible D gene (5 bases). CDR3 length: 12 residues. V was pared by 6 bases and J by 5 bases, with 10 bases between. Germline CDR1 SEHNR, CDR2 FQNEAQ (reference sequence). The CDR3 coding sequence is TGTGCCAGCAGTACTGGGGGGACTGAAGCTTTCTTT. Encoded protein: CASSTGGTEAFF.

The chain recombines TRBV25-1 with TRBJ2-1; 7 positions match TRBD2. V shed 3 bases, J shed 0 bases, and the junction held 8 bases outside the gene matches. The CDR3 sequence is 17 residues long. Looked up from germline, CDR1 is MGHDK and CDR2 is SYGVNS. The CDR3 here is CASSDSASGNSYNEQFF. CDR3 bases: TGTGCCAGCAGTGACTCGGCTAGCGGAAACTCCTACAATGAGCAGTTCTTC. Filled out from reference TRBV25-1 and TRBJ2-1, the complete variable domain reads EADIYQTPRYLVIGTGKKITLECSQTMGHDKMYWYQQDPGMELHLIHYSYGVNSTEKGDLSSESTVSRIRTEHFPLTLESARPSHTSQYLCASSDSASGNSYNEQFFGPGTRLTVL.

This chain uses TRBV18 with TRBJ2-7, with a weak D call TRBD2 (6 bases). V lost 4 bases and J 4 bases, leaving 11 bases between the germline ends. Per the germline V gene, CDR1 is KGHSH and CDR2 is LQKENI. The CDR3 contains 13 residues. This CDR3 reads CASSLGLTYEQYF. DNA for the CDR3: TGTGCCAGCTCACTGGGACTGACTTACGAGCAGTACTTC.

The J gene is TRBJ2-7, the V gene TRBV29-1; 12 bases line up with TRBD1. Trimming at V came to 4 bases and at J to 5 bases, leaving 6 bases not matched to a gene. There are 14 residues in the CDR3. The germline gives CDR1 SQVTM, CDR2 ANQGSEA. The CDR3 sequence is CSVGGGQGAHEQYF. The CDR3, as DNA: TGCAGCGTTGGCGGGGGACAGGGGGCCCACGAGCAGTACTTC.

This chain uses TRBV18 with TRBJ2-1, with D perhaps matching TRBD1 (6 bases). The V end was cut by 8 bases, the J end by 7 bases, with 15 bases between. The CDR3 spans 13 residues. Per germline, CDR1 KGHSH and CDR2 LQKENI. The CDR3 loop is CASKLGGKNEQFF. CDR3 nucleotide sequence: TGTGCCAGCAAGCTAGGGGGTAAGAATGAGCAGTTCTTC.

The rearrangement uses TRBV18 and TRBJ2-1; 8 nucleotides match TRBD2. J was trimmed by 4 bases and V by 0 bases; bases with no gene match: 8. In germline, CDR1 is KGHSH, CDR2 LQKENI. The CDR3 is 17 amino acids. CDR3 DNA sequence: TGTGCCAGCTCACCACCGGGACTAGAAAGGACTTACAATGAGCAGTTCTTC. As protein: CASSPPGLERTYNEQFF.

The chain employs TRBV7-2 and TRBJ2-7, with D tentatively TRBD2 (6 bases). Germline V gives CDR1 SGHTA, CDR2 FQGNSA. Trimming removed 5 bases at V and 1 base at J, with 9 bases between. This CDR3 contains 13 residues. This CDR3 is CASSPGLSYEQYF. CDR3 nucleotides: TGTGCCAGCAGCCCGGGACTTTCCTACGAGCAGTACTTC.

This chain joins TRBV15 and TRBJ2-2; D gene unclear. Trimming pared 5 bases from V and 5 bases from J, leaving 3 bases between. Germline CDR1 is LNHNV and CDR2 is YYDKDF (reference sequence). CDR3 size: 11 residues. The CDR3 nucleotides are TGTGCCACCAGCCAGACCGGGGAGCTGTTTTTT. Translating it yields CATSQTGELFF. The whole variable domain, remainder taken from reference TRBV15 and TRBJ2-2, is DAMVIQNPRYQVTQFGKPVTLSCSQTLNHNVMYWYQQKSSQAPKLLFHYYDKDFNNEADTPDNFQSRRPNTSFCFLDIRSPGLGDTAMYLCATSQTGELFFGEGSRLTVL.

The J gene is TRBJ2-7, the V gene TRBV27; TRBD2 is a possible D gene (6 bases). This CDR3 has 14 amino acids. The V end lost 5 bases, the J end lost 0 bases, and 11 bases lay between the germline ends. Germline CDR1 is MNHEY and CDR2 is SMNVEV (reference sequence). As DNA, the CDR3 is TGTGCCAGCAGTATTAGCGGAGGCTCCTACGAGCAGTACTTC. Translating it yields CASSISGGSYEQYF.

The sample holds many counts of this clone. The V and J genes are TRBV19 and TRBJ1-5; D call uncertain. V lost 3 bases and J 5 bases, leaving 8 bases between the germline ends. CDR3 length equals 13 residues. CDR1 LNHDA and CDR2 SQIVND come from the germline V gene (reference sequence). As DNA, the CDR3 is TGTGCCAGTAGTATTGTAATTTATCAGCCCCAGCATTTT. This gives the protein CASSIVIYQPQHF. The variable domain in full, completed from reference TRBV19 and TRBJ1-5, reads DGGITQSPKYLFRKEGQNVTLSCEQNLNHDAMYWYRQDPGQGLRLIYYSQIVNDFQKGDIAEGYSVSREKKESFPLTVTSAQKNPTAFYLCASSIVIYQPQHFGDGTRLSIL.

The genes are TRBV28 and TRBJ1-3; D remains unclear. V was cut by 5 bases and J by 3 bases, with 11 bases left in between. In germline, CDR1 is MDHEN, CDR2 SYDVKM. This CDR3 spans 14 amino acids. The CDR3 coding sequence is TGTGCCAGCAGTGCTGTCCGCGTTGGAAACACCATATATTTT. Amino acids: CASSAVRVGNTIYF. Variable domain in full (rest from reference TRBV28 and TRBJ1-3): DVKVTQSSRYLVKRTGEKVFLECVQDMDHENMFWYRQDPGLGLRLIYFSYDVKMKEKGDIPEGYSVSREKKERFSLILESASTNQTSMYLCASSAVRVGNTIYFGEGSWLTVV.

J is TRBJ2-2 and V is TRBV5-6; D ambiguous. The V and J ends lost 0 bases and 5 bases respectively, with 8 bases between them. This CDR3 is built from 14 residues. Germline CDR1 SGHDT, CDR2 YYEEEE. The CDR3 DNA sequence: TGTGCCAGCAGCTTGGTCGCGGCAACCGGGGAGCTGTTTTTT. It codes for CASSLVAATGELFF.

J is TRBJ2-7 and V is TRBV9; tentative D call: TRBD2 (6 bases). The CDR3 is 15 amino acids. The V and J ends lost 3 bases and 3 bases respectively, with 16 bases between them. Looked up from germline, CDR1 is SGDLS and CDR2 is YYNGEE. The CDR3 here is CASSAGVSGLYEQYF. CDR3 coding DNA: TGTGCCAGCAGCGCCGGGGTTAGCGGCCTCTACGAGCAGTACTTC. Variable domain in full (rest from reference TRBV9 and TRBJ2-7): DSGVTQTPKHLITATGQRVTLRCSPRSGDLSVYWYQQSLDQGLQFLIQYYNGEERAKGNILERFSAQQFPDLHSELNLSSLELGDSALYFCASSAGVSGLYEQYFGPGTRLTVT.

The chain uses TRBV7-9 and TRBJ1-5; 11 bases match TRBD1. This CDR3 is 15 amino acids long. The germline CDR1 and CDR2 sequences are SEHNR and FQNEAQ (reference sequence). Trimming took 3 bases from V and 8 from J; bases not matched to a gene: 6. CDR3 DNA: TGTGCCAGCAGCTTGCTGGGGACAGGGGGGGAGCCCCAGCATTTT. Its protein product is CASSLLGTGGEPQHF.

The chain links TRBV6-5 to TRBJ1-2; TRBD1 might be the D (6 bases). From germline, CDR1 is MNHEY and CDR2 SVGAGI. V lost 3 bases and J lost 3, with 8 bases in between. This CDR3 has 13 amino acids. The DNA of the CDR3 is TGTGCCAGCAGTTATTCAGGGGACTATGGCTACACCTTC. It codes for CASSYSGDYGYTF.

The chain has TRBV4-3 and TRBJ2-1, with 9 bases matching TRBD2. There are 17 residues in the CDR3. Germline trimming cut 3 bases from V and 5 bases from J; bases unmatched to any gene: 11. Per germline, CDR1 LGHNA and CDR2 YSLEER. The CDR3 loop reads CASSHPGAGGPNNEQFF. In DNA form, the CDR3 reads TGCGCCAGCAGCCACCCTGGGGCGGGAGGGCCCAACAATGAGCAGTTCTTC.

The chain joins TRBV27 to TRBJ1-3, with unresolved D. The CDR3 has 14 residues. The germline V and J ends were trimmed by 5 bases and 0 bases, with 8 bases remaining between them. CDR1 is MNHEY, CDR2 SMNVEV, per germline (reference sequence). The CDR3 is CASSRRASGNTIYF. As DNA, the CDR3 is TGTGCCAGCAGTAGAAGAGCCTCTGGAAACACCATATATTTT.

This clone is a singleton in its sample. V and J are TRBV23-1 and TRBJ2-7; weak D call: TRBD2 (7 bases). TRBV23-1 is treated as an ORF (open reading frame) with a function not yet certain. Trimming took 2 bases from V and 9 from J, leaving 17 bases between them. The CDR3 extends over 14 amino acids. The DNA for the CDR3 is TGCGCCAGCAGTCAACTAAAAGGGGCGGGGGCGCAGTACTTC. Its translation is CASSQLKGAGAQYF.

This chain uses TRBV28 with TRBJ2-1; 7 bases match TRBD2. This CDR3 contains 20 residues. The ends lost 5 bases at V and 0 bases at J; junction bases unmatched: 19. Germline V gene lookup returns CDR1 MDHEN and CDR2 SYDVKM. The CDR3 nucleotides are TGTGCCAGCAGTGATTGGGCGGGAGTTTCAATTCATGGCTCCTACAATGAGCAGTTCTTC. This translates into CASSDWAGVSIHGSYNEQFF.

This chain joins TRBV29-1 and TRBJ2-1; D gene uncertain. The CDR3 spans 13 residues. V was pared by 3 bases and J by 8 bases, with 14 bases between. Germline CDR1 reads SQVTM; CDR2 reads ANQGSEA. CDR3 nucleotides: TGCAGCGTTGATTTTGGGCTTTCCGATGAGCAGTTCTTC. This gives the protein CSVDFGLSDEQFF.

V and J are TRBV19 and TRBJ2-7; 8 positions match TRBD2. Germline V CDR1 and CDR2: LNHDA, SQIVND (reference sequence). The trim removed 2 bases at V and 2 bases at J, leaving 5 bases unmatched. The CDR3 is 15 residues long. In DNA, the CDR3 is TGTGCCAGTAGTATATTTGCGGGAGGTACCTACGAGCAGTACTTC. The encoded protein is CASSIFAGGTYEQYF.

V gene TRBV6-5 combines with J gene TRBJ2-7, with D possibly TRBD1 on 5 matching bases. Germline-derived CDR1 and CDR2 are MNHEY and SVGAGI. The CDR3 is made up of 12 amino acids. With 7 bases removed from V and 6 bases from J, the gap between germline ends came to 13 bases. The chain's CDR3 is CASTKDRVEQYF. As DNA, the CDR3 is TGTGCCAGCACAAAAGACAGAGTCGAGCAGTACTTC.

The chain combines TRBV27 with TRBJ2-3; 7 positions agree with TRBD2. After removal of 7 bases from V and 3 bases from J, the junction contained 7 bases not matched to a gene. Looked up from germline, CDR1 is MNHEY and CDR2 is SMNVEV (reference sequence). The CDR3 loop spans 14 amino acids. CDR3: CASTRGSGTDTQYF. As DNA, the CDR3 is TGTGCCAGCACACGGGGTAGCGGGACAGATACGCAGTATTTT.

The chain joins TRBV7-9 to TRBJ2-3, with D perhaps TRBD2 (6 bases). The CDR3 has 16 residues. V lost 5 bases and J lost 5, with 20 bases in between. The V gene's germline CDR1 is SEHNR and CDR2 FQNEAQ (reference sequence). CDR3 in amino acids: CASSPPGGTDLDTQYF. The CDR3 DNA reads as TGTGCCAGCAGCCCCCCTGGCGGGACTGATCTAGATACGCAGTATTTT.

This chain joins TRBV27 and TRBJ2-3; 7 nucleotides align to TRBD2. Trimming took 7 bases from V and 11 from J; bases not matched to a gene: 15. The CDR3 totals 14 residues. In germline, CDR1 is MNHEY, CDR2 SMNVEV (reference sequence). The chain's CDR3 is CASTFSYGGGKQYF. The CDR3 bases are TGTGCCAGCACCTTCTCGTATGGGGGGGGGAAGCAGTATTTT.

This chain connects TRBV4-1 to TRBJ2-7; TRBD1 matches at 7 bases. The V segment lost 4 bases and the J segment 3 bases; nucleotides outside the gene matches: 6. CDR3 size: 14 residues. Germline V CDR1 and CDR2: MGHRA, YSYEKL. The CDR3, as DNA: TGCGCCAGCAGCCTCGGGACAGTTGGCTACGAGCAGTACTTC. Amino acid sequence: CASSLGTVGYEQYF.

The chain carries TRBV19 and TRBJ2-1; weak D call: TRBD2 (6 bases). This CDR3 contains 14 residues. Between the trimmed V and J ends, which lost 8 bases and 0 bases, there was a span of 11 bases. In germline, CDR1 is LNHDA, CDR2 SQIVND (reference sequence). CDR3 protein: CASSDGSSYNEQFF. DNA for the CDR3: TGTGCCAGTTCGGACGGGAGCTCCTACAATGAGCAGTTCTTC.

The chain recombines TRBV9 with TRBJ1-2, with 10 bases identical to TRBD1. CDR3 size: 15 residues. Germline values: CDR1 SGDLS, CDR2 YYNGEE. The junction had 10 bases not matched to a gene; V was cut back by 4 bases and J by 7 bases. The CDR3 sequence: CASSLTSGTGVGYTF. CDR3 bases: TGTGCCAGCAGCTTAACATCCGGGACAGGGGTTGGCTACACCTTC.

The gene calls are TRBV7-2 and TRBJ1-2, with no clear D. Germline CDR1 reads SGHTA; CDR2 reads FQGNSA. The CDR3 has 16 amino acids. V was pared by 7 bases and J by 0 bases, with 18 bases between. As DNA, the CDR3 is TGTGCCAGCATCTTCAGGATCGGTGAGCCTAACTATGGCTACACCTTC. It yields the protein CASIFRIGEPNYGYTF. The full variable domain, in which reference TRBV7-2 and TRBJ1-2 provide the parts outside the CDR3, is GAGVSQSPSNKVTEKGKDVELRCDPISGHTALYWYRQSLGQGLEFLIYFQGNSAPDKSGLPSDRFSAERTGGSVSTLTIQRTQQEDSAVYLCASIFRIGEPNYGYTFGSGTRLTVV.